Reported below is one TCR beta chain. Original processing methods: Estimates of nucleated cell counts were drawn from the amplification of reference gene primers. The assay was immunoSEQ multiplex PCR, and TCRdb's table has in-frame clones only and misses some. V, J and clone size are those of that table, while D and trimming were read from the DNA. The repertoire holds roughly 64,000 clones, with more than 80% as singletons. The ends were cut back, 6 bases at V and 4 bases at J, with 15 bases in the middle. The CDR3 covers 15 residues. The V gene's germline CDR1 is MNHEY and CDR2 SVGAGI. This sample was taken from a study of blood T cell repertoires in COVID-19. Study-wide background: Acute and convalescent COVID-19 specimens originated in the United States, Italy and Spain. Sources were T cells, B-cell-depleted T cells, or PBMCs; the material itself was cDNA or gDNA.

The J gene is TRBJ1-4, the V gene TRBV6-5; D possibly corresponds to TRBD1 (6 bases). The sequenced sample was peripheral blood. This TCR was recovered from an elderly woman with active COVID-19. The CDR3: CASSRLGHDNEKLFF. The CDR3 DNA sequence: TGTGCCAGCAGCCGGTTGGGACACGATAATGAAAAACTGTTTTTT.